The TCR beta chain under discussion was sequenced for a study of regulatory dendritic cells for organ transplantation. Whole-study results and caveats: Alloreactive memory CD8+ T cell pools varied considerably between individuals.

Produced via immunoSEQ multiplex PCR; TCRdb's table is partial and in-frame only. The sample records fewer than 40,000 clones, around 90% being singletons. CDR3 size: 12 residues. Germline V CDR1 and CDR2: SGHTA, FQGNSA. V shed 5 bases and J shed 9 bases, with 12 bases lying between them. Naive CD45RA+ and memory CD45RO+ CD4+ or CD8+ T cells were FACS-sorted. With regard to this clone: Antigen specificity is unknown.

The gene calls are TRBV7-2 and TRBJ2-3; D possibly corresponds to TRBD2 (6 bases). Sample: naive CD8+ T cells from blood. Subset: CD45RA+ naive T cells. The receptor's source is a human donor in good health. CDR3: CASSPAGNTQYF. CDR3 sequence (DNA): TGTGCCAGCAGCCCAGCGGGTAACACGCAGTATTTT.